This T cell receptor beta chain derives from a study of cytotoxic CD8 clonotypes in ibrutinib-treated CLL. The repertoire was sequenced with immunoSEQ multiplex PCR; TCRdb's copy has only in-frame clones and lacks some. Of approximately 40,000 clones listed, approximately 70% are singletons. Trimming cost V 6 bases and J 5 bases, with 10 bases left between them. The CDR3 is 12 residues long. Per the germline V gene, CDR1 is MNHEY and CDR2 is SVGAGI. J is TRBJ2-5 and V is TRBV6-5; a weak D match, TRBD1 (6 bases). This specimen was PBMCs, taken at disease progression, from a patient treated with ibrutinib. The receptor comes from a human donor with chronic lymphocytic leukemia. This CDR3 is CASRQGFETQYF. CDR3 DNA: TGTGCCAGCAGACAGGGTTTTGAGACCCAGTACTTC.